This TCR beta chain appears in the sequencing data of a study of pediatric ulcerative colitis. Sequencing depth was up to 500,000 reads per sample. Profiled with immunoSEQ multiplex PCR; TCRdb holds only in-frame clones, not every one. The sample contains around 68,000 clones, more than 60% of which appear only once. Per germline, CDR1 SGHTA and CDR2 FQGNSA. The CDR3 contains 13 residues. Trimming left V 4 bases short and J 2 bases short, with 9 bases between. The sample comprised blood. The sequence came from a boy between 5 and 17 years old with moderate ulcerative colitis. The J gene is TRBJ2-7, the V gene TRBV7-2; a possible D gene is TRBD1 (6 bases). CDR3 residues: CASSSQGAYEQYF. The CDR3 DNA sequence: TGTGCCAGCAGCTCACAGGGAGCCTACGAGCAGTACTTC.